These T cell receptor beta chains were read from a single sample in a study of metastatic and nonmetastatic thyroid tumors. TCRdb reprocessed the PCR reads using MiXCR. This sample has roughly 58,000 clones, with roughly 4% found just once. Sequenced: blood. The receptors were sampled from a female donor with papillary thyroid cancer or a benign thyroid nodule (not recorded which). Some clones in this sample may be carry-over from other donors' samples. Both conserved end residues are part of each CDR3. The order of the fields is D gene, V gene, clone size, J gene, CDR3 protein, CDR3 DNA. D genes are given only for firm matches. Not every row has a clone size; where given, it reads once, few, many or a size class.

D: TRBD2; V: TRBV6-6; size: few; J: TRBJ2-1; CDR3: CASIYSSPGLGDNEQFF; DNA: TGTGCCAGCATTTACTCGTCTCCGGGACTAGGAGACAATGAGCAGTTCTTC
D: NA; V: TRBV29-1; size: many; J: TRBJ2-3; CDR3: CSVGRRTDTQYF; DNA: TGCAGCGTTGGACGGCGAACAGATACGCAGTATTTT
D: TRBD1; V: TRBV24-1; size: many; J: TRBJ1-5; CDR3: CATSDQRQGGYNQPQHF; DNA: TGTGCCACCAGCGATCAACGACAGGGCGGGTACAATCAGCCCCAGCATTTT
D: NA; V: TRBV24-1; size: many; J: TRBJ2-1; CDR3: CATRGLGSGYNEQFF; DNA: TGTGCCACCAGGGGGTTGGGGTCGGGGTACAATGAGCAGTTCTTC
D: NA; V: TRBV28; size: NA; J: TRBJ1-2; CDR3: CASSLWGGAGGYNF; DNA: TGTGCCAGCAGTTTATGGGGGGGGGCAGGTGGCTACAACTTC
D: NA; V: TRBV20-1; size: many; J: TRBJ1-5; CDR3: CSAIIQGNQPQHF; DNA: TGCAGTGCTATAATACAAGGCAATCAGCCCCAGCATTTT
D: NA; V: TRBV2; size: many; J: TRBJ2-3; CDR3: CASSDGLDTQYF; DNA: TGTGCCAGCAGTGACGGACTAGATACGCAGTATTTT
D: NA; V: TRBV7-3; size: many; J: TRBJ1-6; CDR3: CASSLEVSRDSPLHF; DNA: TGTGCCAGCAGCTTAGAAGTAAGTCGGGATTCACCCCTCCACTTT
D: TRBD1; V: TRBV20-1; size: many; J: TRBJ1-1; CDR3: CSARGGQGAGNTEAFF; DNA: TGCAGTGCTAGAGGAGGACAGGGGGCAGGGAACACTGAAGCTTTCTTT
D: NA; V: TRBV19; size: many; J: TRBJ2-3; CDR3: CASSLGGGVADTQYF; DNA: TGTGCCAGTAGCCTAGGGGGGGGTGTGGCAGATACGCAGTATTTT
D: NA; V: TRBV6-1; size: many; J: TRBJ2-1; CDR3: CASSRDMFF; DNA: TGTGCCAGCAGTCGAGATATGTTCTTC
D: TRBD2; V: TRBV6-1; size: NA; J: TRBJ2-5; CDR3: CASSGLAASGSQETQYF; DNA: TGCGCCAGCAGTGGGTTGGCGGCTAGCGGGAGCCAAGAGACCCAGTACTTC
D: NA; V: TRBV3-1; size: NA; J: TRBJ1-1; CDR3: CASSRDLRGNTEAFF; DNA: TGTGCCAGCAGCCGAGATCTCAGGGGGAACACTGAAGCTTTCTTT
D: TRBD1; V: TRBV10-3; size: many; J: TRBJ2-5; CDR3: CAIAPGGQETQYF; DNA: TGTGCCATCGCCCCAGGGGGCCAAGAGACCCAGTACTTC
D: NA; V: TRBV10-1; size: NA; J: TRBJ2-7; CDR3: CASSVDSFSDGQYF; DNA: TGCGCCAGCAGTGTGGACTCTTTTTCCGACGGGCAGTACTTC
D: NA; V: TRBV6-1; size: many; J: TRBJ1-2; CDR3: CASIRSAGSGTNYGYTF; DNA: TGTGCCAGCATTAGGTCGGCAGGGTCAGGGACTAACTATGGCTACACCTTC
D: TRBD1; V: TRBV10-3; size: few; J: TRBJ1-3; CDR3: CAIRGTGQFGFGNTIYF; DNA: TGTGCCATCAGAGGGACAGGGCAATTTGGATTTGGAAACACCATATATTTT
D: NA; V: TRBV7-6; size: many; J: TRBJ2-7; CDR3: CASSPVLFTSLAYEQYF; DNA: TGTGCCAGCAGCCCCGTCTTATTCACTAGTCTGGCCTACGAGCAGTACTTC
D: NA; V: TRBV20-1; size: NA; J: TRBJ2-2; CDR3: CSAEALGRETGELFF; DNA: TGCAGTGCCGAAGCCCTGGGCAGGGAAACCGGGGAGCTGTTTTTT
D: NA; V: TRBV28; size: NA; J: TRBJ2-7; CDR3: CASQTRARNTGQYF; DNA: TGTGCCAGCCAGACTAGGGCAAGGAACACAGGGCAGTACTTC
D: NA; V: TRBV20-1; size: NA; J: TRBJ2-3; CDR3: CSARVPGADTQYF; DNA: TGCAGTGCTAGAGTTCCGGGGGCAGATACGCAGTATTTT
D: TRBD2; V: TRBV6-1; size: few; J: TRBJ2-3; CDR3: CASDWTSGSKETQYF; DNA: TGTGCCAGCGATTGGACTAGCGGGAGCAAAGAGACGCAGTATTTT
D: NA; V: TRBV20-1; size: many; J: TRBJ1-1; CDR3: CSARDAENAPNTEAFF; DNA: TGCAGTGCTAGAGATGCGGAGAATGCCCCGAACACTGAAGCTTTCTTT
D: NA; V: TRBV11-2; size: many; J: TRBJ2-1; CDR3: CASSKRAPGNYNEQFF; DNA: TGTGCCAGCAGCAAAAGGGCTCCGGGAAACTACAATGAGCAGTTCTTC
D: NA; V: TRBV18; size: NA; J: TRBJ1-6; CDR3: CASSQTGNRRASYNSPLHF; DNA: TGTGCCAGCTCACAAACGGGGAACAGGAGGGCCTCCTATAATTCACCCCTCCACTTT
D: NA; V: TRBV28; size: NA; J: TRBJ1-2; CDR3: CASSFPSTGKENYGYTF; DNA: TGTGCCAGCAGTTTCCCCTCCACAGGGAAAGAAAACTATGGCTACACCTTC
D: NA; V: TRBV7-9; size: NA; J: TRBJ2-7; CDR3: CASSSYEQYF; DNA: TGTGCCAGCAGCTCCTACGAGCAGTACTTC
D: TRBD2; V: TRBV7-9; size: many; J: TRBJ2-1; CDR3: CASSGPGTSGTYNEQFF; DNA: TGTGCCAGCAGCGGGCCAGGGACTAGCGGGACCTACAATGAGCAGTTCTTC
D: NA; V: TRBV19; size: many; J: TRBJ2-7; CDR3: CASSRGLLTYEQYF; DNA: TGTGCCAGTAGTAGGGGACTTCTCACGTACGAGCAGTACTTC
D: NA; V: TRBV30; size: many; J: TRBJ2-3; CDR3: CAWSIRSSSTDTQYF; DNA: TGTGCCTGGAGTATTAGGTCGTCTAGCACAGATACGCAGTATTTT
D: NA; V: TRBV28; size: many; J: TRBJ1-1; CDR3: CASSTEGVRTEAFF; DNA: TGTGCCAGCAGTACCGAGGGGGTAAGGACTGAAGCTTTCTTT
D: TRBD2; V: TRBV20-1; size: many; J: TRBJ2-7; CDR3: CSASTSAYEQYF; DNA: TGCAGTGCTAGTACTAGCGCCTACGAGCAGTACTTC
D: NA; V: TRBV6-9; size: NA; J: TRBJ2-7; CDR3: CASSYSGTRSPYEQYF; DNA: TGTGCCAGCAGTTATTCCGGGACAAGAAGTCCCTACGAGCAGTACTTC
D: TRBD2; V: TRBV2; size: many; J: TRBJ2-1; CDR3: CASRERPSGRGNEQFF; DNA: TGTGCCAGCAGGGAAAGGCCTAGCGGGAGGGGGAATGAGCAGTTCTTC
D: TRBD2; V: TRBV6-2/TRBV6-3; size: few; J: TRBJ2-3; CDR3: CASSYSGLAGGTDTQYF; DNA: TGTGCCAGCAGTTACTCAGGACTAGCGGGGGGCACAGATACGCAGTATTTT
D: TRBD2; V: TRBV20-1; size: NA; J: TRBJ2-7; CDR3: CSARVTSGSIYEQYF; DNA: TGCAGTGCTAGGGTGACTAGCGGGAGTATCTACGAGCAGTACTTC
D: NA; V: TRBV5-5; size: few; J: TRBJ2-5; CDR3: CASSPPPTGRRVETLCF; DNA: TGTGCCAGCAGCCCTCCGCCTACAGGGAGGAGGGTAGAGACCCTCTGCTTC
D: NA; V: TRBV19; size: many; J: TRBJ2-7; CDR3: CASSIDRQGSEQYF; DNA: TGTGCCAGTAGTATAGATCGGCAGGGCAGCGAGCAGTACTTC
D: TRBD1; V: TRBV3-1; size: many; J: TRBJ1-3; CDR3: CASSPSDRNSGNTIYF; DNA: TGTGCCAGCAGCCCGTCGGACAGGAACTCTGGAAACACCATATATTTT
D: TRBD1; V: TRBV6-1; size: many; J: TRBJ2-1; CDR3: CASSDTGGASRSEQFF; DNA: TGTGCCAGCAGTGATACAGGGGGCGCCTCTAGGTCTGAGCAGTTCTTC
D: NA; V: TRBV6-1; size: NA; J: TRBJ1-5; CDR3: CASSESGPQHF; DNA: TGTGCCAGCAGTGAGTCGGGACCCCAGCATTTT
D: TRBD2; V: TRBV2; size: many; J: TRBJ2-2; CDR3: CAIEAAGGIGELFF; DNA: TGTGCCATAGAGGCAGCGGGAGGAATCGGGGAGCTGTTTTTT
D: NA; V: TRBV27; size: many; J: TRBJ2-5; CDR3: CASSLVPDRGTQYF; DNA: TGTGCCAGCAGTTTAGTCCCGGACCGGGGGACCCAGTACTTC
D: NA; V: TRBV6-1; size: many; J: TRBJ1-5; CDR3: CAARGGSNQPQHF; DNA: TGTGCCGCCCGGGGGGGGAGCAATCAGCCCCAGCATTTT
D: TRBD2; V: TRBV6-5; size: NA; J: TRBJ2-3; CDR3: CASSYTVPGLAGGGVDTQYF; DNA: TGTGCCAGCAGTTACACGGTACCGGGACTAGCGGGAGGGGGAGTAGATACGCAGTATTTT
D: TRBD1; V: TRBV5-1; size: few; J: TRBJ2-7; CDR3: CASSLGDRVYEQYF; DNA: TGCGCCAGCAGCTTGGGGGACAGGGTGTACGAGCAGTACTTC
D: NA; V: TRBV28; size: many; J: TRBJ2-1; CDR3: CASSFGAGVGNEQFF; DNA: TGTGCCAGCAGTTTTGGGGCAGGGGTGGGGAATGAGCAGTTCTTC
D: NA; V: TRBV2; size: many; J: TRBJ2-1; CDR3: CASSEEGPYYEQFF; DNA: TGTGCCAGCAGTGAAGAGGGACCGTACTATGAGCAGTTCTTC
D: TRBD2; V: TRBV18; size: NA; J: TRBJ2-1; CDR3: CASSPATSGSYNEQFF; DNA: TGTGCCAGCTCACCCGCGACTAGCGGGAGTTACAATGAGCAGTTCTTC
D: NA; V: TRBV25-1; size: many; J: TRBJ2-5; CDR3: CASSQGNQETQYF; DNA: TGTGCCAGCAGCCAGGGTAACCAAGAGACCCAGTACTTC
D: TRBD1; V: TRBV6-5; size: many; J: TRBJ2-7; CDR3: CASSYSFGTGLNEQYF; DNA: TGTGCCAGCAGTTACTCTTTCGGGACAGGGTTGAACGAGCAGTACTTC
D: NA; V: TRBV9; size: many; J: TRBJ2-1; CDR3: CASSVSGATEQFF; DNA: TGTGCCAGCAGCGTATCAGGCGCAACTGAGCAGTTCTTC
D: NA; V: TRBV7-2; size: many; J: TRBJ2-7; CDR3: CASSSTYEQYF; DNA: TGTGCCAGCAGCTCGACCTACGAGCAGTACTTC
D: NA; V: TRBV28; size: many; J: TRBJ1-3; CDR3: CASSSYRVSGNTIYF; DNA: TGTGCCAGCAGTTCATACAGGGTTTCTGGAAACACCATATATTTT
D: NA; V: TRBV20-1; size: many; J: TRBJ2-1; CDR3: CSATGTKHYNEQFF; DNA: TGCAGTGCCACCGGGACAAAGCATTACAATGAGCAGTTCTTC
D: TRBD2; V: TRBV2; size: many; J: TRBJ2-7; CDR3: CASEGQEALTGGVKQYF; DNA: TGTGCCAGCGAGGGCCAAGAGGCATTAACGGGGGGAGTGAAGCAGTACTTC
D: NA; V: TRBV6-1; size: NA; J: TRBJ2-2; CDR3: CATTPSGMDTGELFF; DNA: TGTGCCACCACACCTTCAGGGATGGACACCGGGGAGCTGTTTTTT
D: TRBD1; V: TRBV4-1; size: many; J: TRBJ1-3; CDR3: CASSQEVRGRDTIYF; DNA: TGCGCCAGCAGCCAAGAGGTCAGGGGGCGAGACACCATATATTTT
D: NA; V: TRBV6-1; size: few; J: TRBJ2-1; CDR3: CVSSPSTIFSYNEQFF; DNA: TGTGTCAGCAGTCCGTCGACTATCTTCTCCTACAATGAGCAGTTCTTC
D: TRBD2; V: TRBV4-1; size: many; J: TRBJ2-5; CDR3: CASSQGLAGGLTPKTQYF; DNA: TGCGCCAGCAGCCAGGGACTAGCGGGAGGGCTAACCCCAAAGACCCAGTACTTC